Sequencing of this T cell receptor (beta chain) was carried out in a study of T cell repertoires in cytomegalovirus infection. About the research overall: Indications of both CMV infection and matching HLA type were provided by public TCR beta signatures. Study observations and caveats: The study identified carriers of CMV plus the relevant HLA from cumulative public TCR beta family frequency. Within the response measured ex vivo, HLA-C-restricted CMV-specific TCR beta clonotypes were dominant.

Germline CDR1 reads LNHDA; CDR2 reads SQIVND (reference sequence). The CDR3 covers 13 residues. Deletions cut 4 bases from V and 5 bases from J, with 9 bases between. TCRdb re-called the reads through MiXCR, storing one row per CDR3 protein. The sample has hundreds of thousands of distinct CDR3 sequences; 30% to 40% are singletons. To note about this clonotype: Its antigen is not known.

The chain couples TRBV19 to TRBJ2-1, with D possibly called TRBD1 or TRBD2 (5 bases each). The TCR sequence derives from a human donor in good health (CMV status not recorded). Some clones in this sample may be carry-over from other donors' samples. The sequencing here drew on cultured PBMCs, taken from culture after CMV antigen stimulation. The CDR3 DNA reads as TGTGCCAGTAGTAGGGGGTTCAACAATGAGCAGTTCTTC. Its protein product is CASSRGFNNEQFF.